This T cell receptor (beta chain) was retrieved from a study of beta chain features in type 1 diabetes. As for the study in general: Researchers looked at roughly 110 million sorted cells across all samples. Overall study results and limits: Among patients with Type 1 diabetes, TCRB CDR3s were moderately but significantly shorter in every one of the four CD4+ subsets.

About this clone itself: The target antigen is unknown.

Researchers reported sorting CD4+ naive, central memory, regulatory and stem cell-like memory cells via CD45RO/CCR7/CD25/CD127/CD95/CD27. Trimming cost V 5 bases and J 4 bases; bases outside gene matches: 5. Germline values: CDR1 SGHTA, CDR2 FQGNSA. CDR3 size: 14 residues. Sequenced material consisted of expressed TCRB transcripts (all of the isolated RNA was reverse transcribed). Assay used: immunoSEQ multiplex PCR; TCRdb lists only in-frame clones, some missing. The table lists about 740,000 clones, under 15% of them singletons. The sequence derives from a man younger than 35 with type 1 diabetes. The sequenced sample consisted of naive CD4+ T cells from blood. This sequence joins TRBV7-2 and TRBJ2-3; 8 bases are a match to TRBD2. The CDR3, as DNA: TGTGCCAGCAGCCAAGGACTAGCCTCAGATACGCAGTATTTT. Translation gives CASSQGLASDTQYF.